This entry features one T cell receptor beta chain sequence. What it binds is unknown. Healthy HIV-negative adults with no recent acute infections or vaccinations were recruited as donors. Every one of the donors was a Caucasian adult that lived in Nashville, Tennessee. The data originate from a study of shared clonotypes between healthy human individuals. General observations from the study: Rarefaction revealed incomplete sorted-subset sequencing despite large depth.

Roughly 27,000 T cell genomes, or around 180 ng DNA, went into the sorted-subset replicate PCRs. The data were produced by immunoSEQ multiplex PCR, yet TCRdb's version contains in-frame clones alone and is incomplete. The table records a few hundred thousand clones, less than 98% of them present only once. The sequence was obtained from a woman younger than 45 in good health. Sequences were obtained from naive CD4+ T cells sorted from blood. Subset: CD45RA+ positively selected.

CDR3: CASSLAWDPGSYNEQFF. Here the CDR3 DNA reads TGTGCCAGCAGCTTAGCTTGGGACCCCGGCTCCTACAATGAGCAGTTCTTC. The chain employs TRBV11-2 and TRBJ2-1; possibly TRBD1 or TRBD2 for D (5 bases each). Trimming pared 1 base from V and 0 bases from J, leaving 13 bases between. The germline V gene has CDR1 SGHAT and CDR2 FQNNGV. The CDR3 contains 17 residues.